This TCR beta chain was identified in a study of cytomegalovirus exposure and HLA in healthy donors. About this clone itself: Its antigen is not known.

The PCR contained 60 Vbeta and 13 Jbeta primers. TCRdb's table, derived via immunoSEQ multiplex PCR, lists solely in-frame clones and lacks some. The sample contains over 100,000 clones, over 9.5% of which appear only once. Study-wide results and caveats: Reportedly, TCR beta sequences accurately predicted HLA-A and HLA-B alleles in most subjects.

Sequencing was performed on PBMCs. This TCR was recovered from a man aged 40-49 years in good health and CMV-seropositive.

Here the CDR3 reads CSVEGRDEQFF. The CDR3 nucleotides read TGCAGCGTTGAAGGTCGGGATGAGCAGTTCTTC. The rearrangement uses TRBV29-1 and TRBJ2-1; no reliable D call. The ends were cut back, 1 base at V and 8 bases at J, with 6 bases in the middle. From germline, CDR1 is SQVTM and CDR2 ANQGSEA. The CDR3 loop spans 11 amino acids.